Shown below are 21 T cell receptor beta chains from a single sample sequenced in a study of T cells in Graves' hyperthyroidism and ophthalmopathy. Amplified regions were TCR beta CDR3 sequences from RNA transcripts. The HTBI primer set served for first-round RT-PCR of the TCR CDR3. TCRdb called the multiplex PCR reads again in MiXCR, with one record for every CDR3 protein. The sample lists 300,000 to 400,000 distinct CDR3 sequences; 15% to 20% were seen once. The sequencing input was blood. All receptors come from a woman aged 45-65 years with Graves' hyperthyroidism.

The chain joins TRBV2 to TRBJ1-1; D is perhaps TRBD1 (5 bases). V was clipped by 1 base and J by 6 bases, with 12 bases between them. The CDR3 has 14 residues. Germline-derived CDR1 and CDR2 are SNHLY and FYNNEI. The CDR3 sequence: CASSEGGVRAEAFF. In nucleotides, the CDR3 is TGTGCCAGCAGTGAAGGGGGGGTAAGGGCTGAAGCTTTCTTT.

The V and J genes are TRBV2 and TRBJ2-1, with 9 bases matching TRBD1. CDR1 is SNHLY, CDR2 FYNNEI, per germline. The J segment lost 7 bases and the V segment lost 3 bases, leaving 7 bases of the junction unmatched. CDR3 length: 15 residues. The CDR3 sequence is CASSDHRGQFNEQFF. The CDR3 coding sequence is TGTGCCAGCAGTGATCACAGGGGGCAATTTAATGAGCAGTTCTTC.

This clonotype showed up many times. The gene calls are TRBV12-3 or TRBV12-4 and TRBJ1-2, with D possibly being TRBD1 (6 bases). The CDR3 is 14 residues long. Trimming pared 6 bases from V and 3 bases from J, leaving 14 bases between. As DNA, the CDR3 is TGTGCCAGCAGCGCACAGGGAGGGGACTATGGCTACACCTTC. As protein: CASSAQGGDYGYTF.

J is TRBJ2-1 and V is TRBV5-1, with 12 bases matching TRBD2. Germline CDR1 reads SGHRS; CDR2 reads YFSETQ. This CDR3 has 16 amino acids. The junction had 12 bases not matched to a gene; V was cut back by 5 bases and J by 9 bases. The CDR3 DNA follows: TGCGCCAGCAGTCCACTACTAGCGGGGGGCGGGAGTGAGCAGTTCTTC. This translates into CASSPLLAGGGSEQFF.

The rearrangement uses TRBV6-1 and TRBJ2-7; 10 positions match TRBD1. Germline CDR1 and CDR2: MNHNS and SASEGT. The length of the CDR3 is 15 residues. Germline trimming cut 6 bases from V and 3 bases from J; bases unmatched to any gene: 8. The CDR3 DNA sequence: TGTGCCAGCAGCCAAGGGGGGACAGGGGACTACGAGCAGTACGTC. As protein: CASSQGGTGDYEQYV.

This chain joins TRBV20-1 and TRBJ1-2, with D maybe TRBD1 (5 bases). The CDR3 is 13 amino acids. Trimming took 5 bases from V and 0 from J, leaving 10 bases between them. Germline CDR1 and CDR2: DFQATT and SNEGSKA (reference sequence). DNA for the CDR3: TGCAGTGCTGCCGGGACGACTAACTATGGCTACACCTTC. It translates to CSAAGTTNYGYTF.

CDR3 protein: CAWSVPLSPLHF. CDR3 bases: TGTGCCTGGAGTGTACCTTTATCACCCCTCCACTTT. This chain links TRBV30 with TRBJ1-6; no clear D. V lost 0 bases and J lost 10, with 7 bases in between. Germline-derived CDR1 and CDR2 are GTSNPN and SVGIG (reference sequence). The CDR3 runs 12 residues.

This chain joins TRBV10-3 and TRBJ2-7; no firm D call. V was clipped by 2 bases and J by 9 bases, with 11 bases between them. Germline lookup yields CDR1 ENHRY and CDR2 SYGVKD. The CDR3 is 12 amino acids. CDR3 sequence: CAISEGWVGQYF. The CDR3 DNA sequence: TGTGCCATCAGTGAGGGGTGGGTAGGGCAGTACTTC.

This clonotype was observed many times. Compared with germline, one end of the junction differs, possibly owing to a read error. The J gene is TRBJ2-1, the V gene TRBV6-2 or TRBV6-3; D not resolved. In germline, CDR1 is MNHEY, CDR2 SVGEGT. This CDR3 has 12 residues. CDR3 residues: CASSFSSNEQFF. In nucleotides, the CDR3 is TGTGCCAGCAGTTTCTCCTCCAATGAGCAGTTCTTC.

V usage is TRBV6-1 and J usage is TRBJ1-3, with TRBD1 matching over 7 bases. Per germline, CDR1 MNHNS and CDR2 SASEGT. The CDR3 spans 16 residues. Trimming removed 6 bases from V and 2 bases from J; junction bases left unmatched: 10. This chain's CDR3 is CASSLTRTGAGNTIYF. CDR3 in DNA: TGTGCCAGCAGCCTCACCCGAACAGGGGCTGGAAACACCATATATTTT.

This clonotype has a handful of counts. CDR3 protein: CASSEPGHPNEKLFF. In DNA form, the CDR3 reads TGTGCCAGCAGTGAACCGGGACATCCTAATGAAAAACTGTTTTTT. The chain has TRBV6-1 and TRBJ1-4; maybe TRBD1 (6 bases). Germline V gene data show CDR1 as MNHNS and CDR2 as SASEGT. The CDR3 length is 15 residues. V dropped 2 bases and J dropped 3 bases, with 10 bases sitting between them.

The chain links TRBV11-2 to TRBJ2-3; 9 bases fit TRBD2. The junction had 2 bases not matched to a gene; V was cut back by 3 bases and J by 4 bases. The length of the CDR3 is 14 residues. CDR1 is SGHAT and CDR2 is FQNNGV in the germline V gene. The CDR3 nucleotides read TGTGCCAGCAGCTTTGGGACTAGCCCAGATACGCAGTATTTT. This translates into CASSFGTSPDTQYF.

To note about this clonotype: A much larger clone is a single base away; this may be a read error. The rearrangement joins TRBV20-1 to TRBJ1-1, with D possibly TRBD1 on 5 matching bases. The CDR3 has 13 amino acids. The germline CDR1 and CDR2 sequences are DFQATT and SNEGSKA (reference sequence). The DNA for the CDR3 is TGCAATGCTCCCGGGGAACAGGACACTGAAGCTTTCTTT. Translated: CNAPGEQDTEAFF.

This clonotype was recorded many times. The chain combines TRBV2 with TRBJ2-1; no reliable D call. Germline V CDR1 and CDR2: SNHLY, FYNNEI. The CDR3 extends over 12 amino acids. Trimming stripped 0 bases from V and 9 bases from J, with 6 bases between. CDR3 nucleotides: TGTGCCAGCAGTGAAGCATTAAGTGAGCAGTTCTTC. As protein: CASSEALSEQFF.

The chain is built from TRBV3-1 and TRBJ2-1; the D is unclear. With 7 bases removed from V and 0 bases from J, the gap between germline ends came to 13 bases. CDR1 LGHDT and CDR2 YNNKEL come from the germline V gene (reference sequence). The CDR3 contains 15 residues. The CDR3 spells CASTSKLSSYNEQFF. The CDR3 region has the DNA TGTGCCAGCACCTCAAAGTTAAGCTCCTACAATGAGCAGTTCTTC.

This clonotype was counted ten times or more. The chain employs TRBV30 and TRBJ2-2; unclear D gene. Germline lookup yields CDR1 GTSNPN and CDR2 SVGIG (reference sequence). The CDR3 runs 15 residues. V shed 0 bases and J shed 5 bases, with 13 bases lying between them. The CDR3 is CAWSVGSHGTGELFF. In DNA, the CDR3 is TGTGCCTGGAGTGTAGGGTCCCACGGGACCGGGGAGCTGTTTTTT.

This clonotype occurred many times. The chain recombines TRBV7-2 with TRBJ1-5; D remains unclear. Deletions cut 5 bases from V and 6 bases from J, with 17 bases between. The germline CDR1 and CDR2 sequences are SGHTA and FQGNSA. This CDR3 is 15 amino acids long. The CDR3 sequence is CASSPWWRGSQPQHF. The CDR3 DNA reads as TGTGCCAGCAGCCCATGGTGGCGAGGAAGTCAGCCCCAGCATTTT.

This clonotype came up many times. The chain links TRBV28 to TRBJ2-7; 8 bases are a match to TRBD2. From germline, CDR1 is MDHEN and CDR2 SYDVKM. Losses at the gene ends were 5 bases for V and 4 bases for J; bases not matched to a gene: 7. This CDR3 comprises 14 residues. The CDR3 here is CASSTGTRRYEQYF. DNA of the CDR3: TGTGCCAGCAGTACCGGGACTAGGCGATACGAGCAGTACTTC. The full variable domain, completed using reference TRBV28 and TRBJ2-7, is DVKVTQSSRYLVKRTGEKVFLECVQDMDHENMFWYRQDPGLGLRLIYFSYDVKMKEKGDIPEGYSVSREKKERFSLILESASTNQTSMYLCASSTGTRRYEQYFGPGTRLTVT.

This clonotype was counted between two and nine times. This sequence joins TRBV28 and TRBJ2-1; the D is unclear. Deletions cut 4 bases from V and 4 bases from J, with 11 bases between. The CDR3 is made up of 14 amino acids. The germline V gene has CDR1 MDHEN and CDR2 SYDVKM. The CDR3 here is CASSSRLNYNEQFF. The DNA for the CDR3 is TGTGCCAGCAGTTCCAGACTCAATTACAATGAGCAGTTCTTC.

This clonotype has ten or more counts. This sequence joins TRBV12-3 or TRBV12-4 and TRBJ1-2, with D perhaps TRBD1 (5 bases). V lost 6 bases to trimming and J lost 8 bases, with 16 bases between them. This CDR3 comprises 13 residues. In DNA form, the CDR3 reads TGTGCCAGCAGCCTCTTCTCAGGGTTCGGCTACACCTTC. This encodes CASSLFSGFGYTF.

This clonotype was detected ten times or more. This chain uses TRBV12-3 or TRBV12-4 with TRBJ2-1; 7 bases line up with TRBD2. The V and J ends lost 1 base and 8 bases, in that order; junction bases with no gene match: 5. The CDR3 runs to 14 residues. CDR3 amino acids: CASSLGQGGYEQFF. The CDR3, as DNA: TGTGCCAGCAGTTTAGGGCAGGGAGGGTATGAGCAGTTCTTC.